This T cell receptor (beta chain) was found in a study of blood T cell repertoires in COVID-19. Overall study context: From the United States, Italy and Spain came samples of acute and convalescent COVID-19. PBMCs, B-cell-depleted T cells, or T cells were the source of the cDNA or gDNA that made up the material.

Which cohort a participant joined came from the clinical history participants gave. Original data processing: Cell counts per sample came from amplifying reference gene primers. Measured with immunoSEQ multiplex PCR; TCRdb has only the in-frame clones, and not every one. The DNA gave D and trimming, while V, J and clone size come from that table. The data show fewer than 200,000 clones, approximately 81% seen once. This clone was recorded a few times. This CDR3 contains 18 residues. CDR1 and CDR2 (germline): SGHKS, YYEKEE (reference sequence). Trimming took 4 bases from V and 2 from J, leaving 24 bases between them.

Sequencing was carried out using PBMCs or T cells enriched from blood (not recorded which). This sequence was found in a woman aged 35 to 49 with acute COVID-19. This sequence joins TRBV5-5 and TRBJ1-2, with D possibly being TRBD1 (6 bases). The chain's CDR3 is CASSRGTHPDQGNYGYTF. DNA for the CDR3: TGTGCCAGCAGCCGAGGGACACACCCTGACCAAGGGAACTATGGCTACACCTTC.